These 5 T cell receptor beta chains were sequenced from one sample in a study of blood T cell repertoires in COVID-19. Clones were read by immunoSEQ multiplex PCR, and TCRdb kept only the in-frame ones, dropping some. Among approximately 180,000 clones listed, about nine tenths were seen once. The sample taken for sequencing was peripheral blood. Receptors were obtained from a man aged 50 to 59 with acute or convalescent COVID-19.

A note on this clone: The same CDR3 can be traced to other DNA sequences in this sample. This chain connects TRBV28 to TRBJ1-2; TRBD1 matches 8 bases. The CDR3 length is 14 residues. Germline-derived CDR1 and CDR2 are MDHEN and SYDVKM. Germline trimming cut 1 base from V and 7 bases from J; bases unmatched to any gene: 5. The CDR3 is CASSLSGGVGGYTF. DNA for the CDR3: TGTGCCAGCAGTTTATCAGGGGGCGTGGGTGGCTACACCTTC.

CDR3 loop: CASSLLTGGIRETQYF. CDR3 sequence (DNA): TGTGCCAGCAGCCTCCTGACAGGGGGGATCCGGGAGACCCAGTACTTC. This chain links TRBV3-1 (or the pseudogene TRBV3-2) with TRBJ2-5; 9 nucleotides agree with TRBD1. The germline CDR1 and CDR2 sequences are LGHDT and YNNKEL (reference sequence). This CDR3 contains 16 residues. Germline trimming cut 4 bases from V and 5 bases from J; bases unmatched to any gene: 11.

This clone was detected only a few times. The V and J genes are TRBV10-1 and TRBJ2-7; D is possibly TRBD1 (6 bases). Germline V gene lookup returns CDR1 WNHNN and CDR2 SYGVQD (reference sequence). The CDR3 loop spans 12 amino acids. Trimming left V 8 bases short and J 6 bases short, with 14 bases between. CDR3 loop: CASRTIQGEQYV. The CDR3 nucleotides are TGCGCCAGCCGAACCATACAGGGCGAGCAGTACGTC.

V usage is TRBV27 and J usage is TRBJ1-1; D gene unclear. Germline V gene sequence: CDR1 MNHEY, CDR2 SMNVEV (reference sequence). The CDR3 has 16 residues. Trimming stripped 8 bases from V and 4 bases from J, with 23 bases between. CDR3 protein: CASGSLATKGGTEAFF. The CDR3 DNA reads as TGTGCCAGCGGTTCCTTGGCAACGAAGGGAGGCACTGAAGCTTTCTTT.

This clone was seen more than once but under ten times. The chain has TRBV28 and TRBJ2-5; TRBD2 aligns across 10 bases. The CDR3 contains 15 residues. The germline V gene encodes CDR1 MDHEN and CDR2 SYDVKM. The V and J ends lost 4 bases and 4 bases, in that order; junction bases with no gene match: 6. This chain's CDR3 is CASSSRPSGRETQYF. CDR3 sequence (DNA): TGTGCCAGCAGTTCCCGACCTAGCGGGAGAGAGACCCAGTACTTC.